The sequence of this TCR beta chain was determined in a study of cytomegalovirus exposure and HLA in healthy donors. Remarks on this clone: The antigen is undetermined.

General study points: A later analysis reportedly found fewer N-insertions in an Asian-associated ancestry cluster than the approximately 660-donor mean.

The PCR ran on 60 Vbeta and 13 Jbeta primers. Using immunoSEQ multiplex PCR, the repertoire was profiled, and TCRdb retains in-frame clones only, with some absent. The table includes 100,000 to 150,000 clones, 15% to 17% detected once. The receptor comes from a woman under 30 in good health and CMV-seronegative. Material for sequencing was PBMCs.

The CDR3 DNA sequence: TGCAGTGCTGACAGCTACGAGCAGTACTTC. It encodes CSADSYEQYF. The rearrangement links TRBV20-1 to TRBJ2-7; D may be TRBD1 (5 bases). The CDR3 has 10 residues. The V gene's germline CDR1 is DFQATT and CDR2 SNEGSKA (reference sequence). The ends were cut back, 5 bases at V and 3 bases at J, with 5 bases in the middle.